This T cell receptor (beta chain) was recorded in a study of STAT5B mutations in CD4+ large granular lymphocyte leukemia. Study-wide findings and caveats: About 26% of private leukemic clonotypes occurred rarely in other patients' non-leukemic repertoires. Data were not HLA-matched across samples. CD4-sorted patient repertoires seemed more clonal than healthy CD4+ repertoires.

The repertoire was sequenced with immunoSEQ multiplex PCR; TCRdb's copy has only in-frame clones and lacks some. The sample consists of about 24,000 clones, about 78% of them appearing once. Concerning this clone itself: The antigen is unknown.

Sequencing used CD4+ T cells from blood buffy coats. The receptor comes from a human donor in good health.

The CDR3 DNA is TGTGCCAGCAGCACTCCGGTAGGGGGATTCGGAGCTTTCTTT. As protein: CASSTPVGGFGAFF. The V call is TRBV21-1, the J call TRBJ1-1; the table names TRBD1, a call not compared with the DNA. TRBV21-1 is recorded as a pseudogene. The CDR3 is 14 amino acids.